This T cell receptor (beta chain) emerged from a study of blood T cell repertoires in COVID-19. Overall study: Whether acute or convalescent, the COVID-19 samples came from the United States, Italy and Spain. T cells, B-cell-depleted T cells, or PBMCs provided the cDNA or gDNA that served as material.

Original processing methods: Amplification from reference gene primers served as the basis for estimated nucleated cell counts. Libraries were prepared by immunoSEQ multiplex PCR; TCRdb keeps only in-frame clonotypes and omits some of them. The V and J calls and clone size come from that table; D and trimming were worked out from the DNA. The repertoire holds approximately 300,000 clones, with about 90% as singletons. Trimming removed 4 bases from V and 10 bases from J; junction bases left unmatched: 8. Germline assignment: CDR1 SGHTA and CDR2 FQGNSA. This CDR3 is built from 15 residues. In Seattle, patients joined the study during active infection and were tracked longitudinally.

The V and J genes are TRBV7-2 and TRBJ2-1; 12 nucleotides match TRBD2. This TCR was recovered from a woman aged 45 to 65 with COVID-19, enrolled during active disease. The sample taken for sequencing was peripheral blood. The CDR3 sequence: CASSSSTSGSWEQFF. The CDR3 coding sequence is TGTGCCAGCAGCTCCTCGACTAGCGGGAGTTGGGAGCAGTTCTTC.